Below, one TCR beta chain is given with its context. These data originate in a study of cytomegalovirus exposure and HLA in healthy donors. Use of 60 Vbeta and 13 Jbeta primers characterized the PCR. Sequenced by immunoSEQ multiplex PCR; TCRdb stores in-frame clones only, minus some. There are 95,000 or so clones in the sample; about 86% occur only once, and roughly 4% lies in the top ten. The germline gives CDR1 SGHTA, CDR2 FQGNSA. V was clipped by 5 bases and J by 3 bases; unmatched bases: 10. CDR3 size: 15 residues. This rearrangement joins TRBV7-2 to TRBJ2-7, with 7 bases that match TRBD1. The TCR comes from a woman between 65 and 79 years old in good health and CMV-seropositive. The specimen was PBMCs. CDR3 nucleotide sequence: TGTGCCAGCAGCCCTCAAACGGGACAGCACTACGAGCAGTACTTC. Its protein product is CASSPQTGQHYEQYF.